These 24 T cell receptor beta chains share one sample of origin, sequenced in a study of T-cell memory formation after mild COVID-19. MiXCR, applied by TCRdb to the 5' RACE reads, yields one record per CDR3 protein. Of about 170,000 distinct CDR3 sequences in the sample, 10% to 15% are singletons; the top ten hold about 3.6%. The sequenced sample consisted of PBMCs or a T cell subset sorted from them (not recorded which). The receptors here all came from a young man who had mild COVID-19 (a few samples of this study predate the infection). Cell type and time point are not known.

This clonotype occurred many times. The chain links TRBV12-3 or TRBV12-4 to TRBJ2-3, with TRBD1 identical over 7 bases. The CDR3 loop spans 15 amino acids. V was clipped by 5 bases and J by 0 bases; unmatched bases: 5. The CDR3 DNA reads TGTGCCAGCAGTCCGGACAGGACAAGCACAGATACGCAGTATTTT. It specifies CASSPDRTSTDTQYF.

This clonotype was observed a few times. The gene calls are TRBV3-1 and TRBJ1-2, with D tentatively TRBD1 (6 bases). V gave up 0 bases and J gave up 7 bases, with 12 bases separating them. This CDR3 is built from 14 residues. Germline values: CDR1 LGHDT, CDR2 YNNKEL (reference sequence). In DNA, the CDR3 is TGTGCCAGCAGCCAAGATAGGGGGAGTAGTGGCTACACCTTC. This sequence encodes CASSQDRGSSGYTF.

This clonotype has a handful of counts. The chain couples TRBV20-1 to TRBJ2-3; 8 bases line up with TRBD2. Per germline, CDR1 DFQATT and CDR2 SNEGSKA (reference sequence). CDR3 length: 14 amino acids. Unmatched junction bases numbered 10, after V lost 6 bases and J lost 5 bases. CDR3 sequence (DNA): TGCAGTGCCAAAAGCGGGGGCAGCGGAGATACGCAGTATTTT. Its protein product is CSAKSGGSGDTQYF.

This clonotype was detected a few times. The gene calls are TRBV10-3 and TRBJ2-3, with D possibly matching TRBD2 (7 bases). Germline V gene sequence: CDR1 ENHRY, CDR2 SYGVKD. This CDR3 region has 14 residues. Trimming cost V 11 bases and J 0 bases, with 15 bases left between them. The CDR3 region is CALRAGASTDTQYF. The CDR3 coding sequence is TGTGCCCTCCGGGCGGGGGCAAGCACAGATACGCAGTATTTT.

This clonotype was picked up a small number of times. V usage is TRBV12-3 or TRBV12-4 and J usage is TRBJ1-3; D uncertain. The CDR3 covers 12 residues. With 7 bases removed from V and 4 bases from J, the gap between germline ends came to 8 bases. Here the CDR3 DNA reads TGTGCCAGCACCCCACAGGGAAACACCATATATTTT. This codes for CASTPQGNTIYF.

CDR3 sequence (DNA): TGTGCCACCAGTGACCCGACTAGCGGGGGAGGTGAGACCCAGTACTTC. It codes for CATSDPTSGGGETQYF. The chain joins TRBV24-1 to TRBJ2-5; the match to TRBD2 covers 12 bases. The CDR3 loop spans 16 amino acids. CDR1 is KGHDR and CDR2 is SFDVKD in the germline V gene. The trim removed 4 bases at V and 5 bases at J, leaving 7 bases unmatched.

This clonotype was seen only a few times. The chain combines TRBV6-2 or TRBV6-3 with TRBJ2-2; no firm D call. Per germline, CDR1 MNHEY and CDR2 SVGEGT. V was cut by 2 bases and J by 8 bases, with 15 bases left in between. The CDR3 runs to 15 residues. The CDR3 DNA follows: TGTGCCAGCAGTTACGCCGGCTACCTGCGAGGGGAGCTGTTTTTT. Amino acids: CASSYAGYLRGELFF.

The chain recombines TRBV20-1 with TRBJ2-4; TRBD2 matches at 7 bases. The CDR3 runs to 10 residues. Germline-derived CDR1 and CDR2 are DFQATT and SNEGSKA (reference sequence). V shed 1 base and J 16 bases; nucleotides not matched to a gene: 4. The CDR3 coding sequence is TGCAGTGCTAGAGGACTAGCCCTCTACTTC. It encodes CSARGLALYF.

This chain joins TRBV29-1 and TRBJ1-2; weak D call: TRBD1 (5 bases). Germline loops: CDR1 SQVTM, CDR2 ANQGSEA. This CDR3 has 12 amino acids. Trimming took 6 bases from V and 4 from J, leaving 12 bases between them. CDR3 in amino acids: CSVRDRVYGYTF. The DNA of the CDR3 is TGCAGCGTCCGGGACCGAGTCTATGGCTACACCTTC.

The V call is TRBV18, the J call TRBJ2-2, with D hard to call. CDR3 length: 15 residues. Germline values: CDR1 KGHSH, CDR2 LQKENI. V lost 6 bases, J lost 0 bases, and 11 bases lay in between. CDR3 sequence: CASSERFANTGELFF. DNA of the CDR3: TGTGCCAGCTCGGAACGATTCGCGAACACCGGGGAGCTGTTTTTT.

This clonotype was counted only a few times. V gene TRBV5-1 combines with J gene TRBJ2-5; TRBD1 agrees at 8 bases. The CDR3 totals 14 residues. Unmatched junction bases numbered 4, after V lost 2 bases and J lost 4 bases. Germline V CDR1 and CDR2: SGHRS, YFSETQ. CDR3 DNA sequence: TGCGCCAGCAGCTTAGACAGGGGAGGAGAGACCCAGTACTTC. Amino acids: CASSLDRGGETQYF.

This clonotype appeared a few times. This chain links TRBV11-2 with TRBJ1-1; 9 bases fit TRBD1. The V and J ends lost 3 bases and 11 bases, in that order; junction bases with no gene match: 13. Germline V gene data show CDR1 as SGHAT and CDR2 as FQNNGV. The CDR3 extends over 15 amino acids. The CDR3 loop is CASSFFGTGLTNAFF. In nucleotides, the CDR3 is TGTGCCAGCAGCTTCTTCGGGACAGGGCTGACAAATGCTTTCTTT.

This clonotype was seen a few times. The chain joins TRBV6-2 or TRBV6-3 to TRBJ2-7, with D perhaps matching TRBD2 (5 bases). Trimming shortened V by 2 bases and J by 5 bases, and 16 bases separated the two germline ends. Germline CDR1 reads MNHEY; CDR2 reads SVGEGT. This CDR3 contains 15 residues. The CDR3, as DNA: TGTGCCAGCAGTTACGGAGGTGGCGGCTTTAACGAGCAGTACGTC. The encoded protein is CASSYGGGGFNEQYV.

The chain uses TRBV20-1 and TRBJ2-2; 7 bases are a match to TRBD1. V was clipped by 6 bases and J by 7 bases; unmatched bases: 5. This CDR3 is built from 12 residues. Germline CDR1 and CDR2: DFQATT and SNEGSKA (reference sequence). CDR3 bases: TGCAGTGCGCGTAGGACAGGCGGGGAGCTGTTTTTT. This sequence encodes CSARRTGGELFF.

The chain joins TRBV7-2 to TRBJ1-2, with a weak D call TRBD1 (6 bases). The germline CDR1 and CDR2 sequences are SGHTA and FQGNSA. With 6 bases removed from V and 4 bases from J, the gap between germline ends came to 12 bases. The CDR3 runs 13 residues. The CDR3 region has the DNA TGTGCCAGCAGACCACAGGGCTTCTATGGCTACACCTTC. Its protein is CASRPQGFYGYTF.

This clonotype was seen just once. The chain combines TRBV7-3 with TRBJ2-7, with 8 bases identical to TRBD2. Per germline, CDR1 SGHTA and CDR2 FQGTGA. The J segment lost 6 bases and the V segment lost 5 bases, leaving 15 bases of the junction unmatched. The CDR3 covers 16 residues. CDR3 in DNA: TGTGCCAGCAGCCTCCAAGCGGGACTAGGGGTACCCGAGCAGTACTTC. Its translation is CASSLQAGLGVPEQYF.

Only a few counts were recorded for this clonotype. The CDR3 sequence is CSAIGAGDQPQHF. For the CDR3, the DNA is TGCAGTGCTATTGGGGCGGGCGATCAGCCCCAGCATTTT. The chain combines TRBV20-1 with TRBJ1-5; D is perhaps TRBD1 (5 bases). V was trimmed by 4 bases and J by 5 bases, leaving 12 bases between them. The germline V gene has CDR1 DFQATT and CDR2 SNEGSKA (reference sequence). The CDR3 covers 13 residues.

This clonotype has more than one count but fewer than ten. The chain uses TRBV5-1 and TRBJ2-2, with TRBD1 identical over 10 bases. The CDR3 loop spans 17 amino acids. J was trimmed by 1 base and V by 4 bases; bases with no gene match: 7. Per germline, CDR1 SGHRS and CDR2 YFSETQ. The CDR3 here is CASSPRQGAENTGELFF. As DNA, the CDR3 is TGCGCCAGCAGCCCCCGACAGGGGGCGGAGAACACCGGGGAGCTGTTTTTT.

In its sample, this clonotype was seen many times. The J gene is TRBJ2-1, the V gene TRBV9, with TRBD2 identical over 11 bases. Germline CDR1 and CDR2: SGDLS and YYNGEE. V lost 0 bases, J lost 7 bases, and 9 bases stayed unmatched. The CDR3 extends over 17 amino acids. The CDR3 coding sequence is TGTGCCAGCAGCGTAGGGATAGCGGGGGGGCCGAGTAATGAGCAGTTCTTC. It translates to CASSVGIAGGPSNEQFF.

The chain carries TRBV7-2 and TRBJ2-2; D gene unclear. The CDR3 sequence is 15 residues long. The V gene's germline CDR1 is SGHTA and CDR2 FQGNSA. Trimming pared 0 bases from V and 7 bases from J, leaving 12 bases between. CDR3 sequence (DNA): TGTGCCAGCAGCTTAGCGGCGTCAGGCGGCGGGGAGCTGTTTTTT. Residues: CASSLAASGGGELFF.

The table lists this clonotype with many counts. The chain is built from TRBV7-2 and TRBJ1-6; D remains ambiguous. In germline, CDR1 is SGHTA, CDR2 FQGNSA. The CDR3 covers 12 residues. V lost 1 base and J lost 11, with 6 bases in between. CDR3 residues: CASSLEAPPLHF. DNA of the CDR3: TGTGCCAGCAGCTTAGAAGCCCCACCCCTCCACTTT.

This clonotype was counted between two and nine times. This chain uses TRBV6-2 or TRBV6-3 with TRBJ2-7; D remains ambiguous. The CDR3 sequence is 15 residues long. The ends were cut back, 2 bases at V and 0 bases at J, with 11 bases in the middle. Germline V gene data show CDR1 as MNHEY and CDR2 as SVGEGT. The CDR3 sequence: CASSYPPGTSYEQYF. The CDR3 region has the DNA TGTGCCAGCAGTTACCCCCCCGGTACCTCCTACGAGCAGTACTTC.

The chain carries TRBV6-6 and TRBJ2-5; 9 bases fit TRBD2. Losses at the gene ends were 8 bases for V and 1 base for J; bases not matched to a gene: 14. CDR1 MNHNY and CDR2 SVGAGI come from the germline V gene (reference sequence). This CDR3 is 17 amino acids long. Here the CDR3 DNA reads TGTGCCAGCGGTATACCTAGCGGGGCCCTAGGCCAAGAGACCCAGTACTTC. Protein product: CASGIPSGALGQETQYF.

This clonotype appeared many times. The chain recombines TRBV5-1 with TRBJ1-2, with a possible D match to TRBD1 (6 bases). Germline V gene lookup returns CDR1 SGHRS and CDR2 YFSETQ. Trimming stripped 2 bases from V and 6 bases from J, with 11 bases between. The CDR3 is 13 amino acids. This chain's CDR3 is CASSLAQGHGYTF. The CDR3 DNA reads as TGCGCCAGCAGCTTAGCCCAGGGGCATGGCTACACCTTC.